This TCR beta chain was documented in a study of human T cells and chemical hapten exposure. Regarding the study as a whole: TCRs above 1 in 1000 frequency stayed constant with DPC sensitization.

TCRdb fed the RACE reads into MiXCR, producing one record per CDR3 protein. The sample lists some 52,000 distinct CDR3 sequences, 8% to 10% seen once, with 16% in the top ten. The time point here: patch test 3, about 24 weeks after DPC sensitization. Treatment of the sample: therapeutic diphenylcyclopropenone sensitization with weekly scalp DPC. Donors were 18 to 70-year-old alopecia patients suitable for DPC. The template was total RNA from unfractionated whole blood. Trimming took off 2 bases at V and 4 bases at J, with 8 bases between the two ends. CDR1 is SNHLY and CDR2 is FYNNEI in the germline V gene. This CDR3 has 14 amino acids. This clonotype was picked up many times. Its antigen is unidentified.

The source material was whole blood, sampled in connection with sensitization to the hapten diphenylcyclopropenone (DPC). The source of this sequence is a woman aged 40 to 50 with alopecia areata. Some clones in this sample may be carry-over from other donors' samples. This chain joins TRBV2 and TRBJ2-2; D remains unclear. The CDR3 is CASSERQRTGELFF. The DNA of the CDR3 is TGTGCCAGCAGTGAACGGCAACGCACCGGGGAGCTGTTTTTT.